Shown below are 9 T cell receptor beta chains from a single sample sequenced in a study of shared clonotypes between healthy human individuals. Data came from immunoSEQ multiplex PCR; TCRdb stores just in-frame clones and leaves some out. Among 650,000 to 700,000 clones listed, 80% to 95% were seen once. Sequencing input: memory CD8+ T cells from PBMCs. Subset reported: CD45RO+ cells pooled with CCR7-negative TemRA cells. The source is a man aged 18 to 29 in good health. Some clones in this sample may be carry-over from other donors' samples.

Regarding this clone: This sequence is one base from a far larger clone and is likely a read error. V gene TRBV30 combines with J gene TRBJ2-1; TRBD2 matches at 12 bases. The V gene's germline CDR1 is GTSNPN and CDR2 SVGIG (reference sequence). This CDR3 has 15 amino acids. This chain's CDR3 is CAWSVLAGGYNGQFF. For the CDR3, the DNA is TGTGCCTGGAGTGTACTAGCGGGAGGCTACAATGGGCAGTTCTTC.

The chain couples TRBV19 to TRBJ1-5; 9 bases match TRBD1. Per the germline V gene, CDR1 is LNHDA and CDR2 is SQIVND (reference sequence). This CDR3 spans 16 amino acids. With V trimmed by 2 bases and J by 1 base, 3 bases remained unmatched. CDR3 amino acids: CASSILQGASNQPQHF. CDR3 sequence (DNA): TGTGCCAGTAGTATACTACAGGGGGCAAGCAATCAGCCCCAGCATTTT.

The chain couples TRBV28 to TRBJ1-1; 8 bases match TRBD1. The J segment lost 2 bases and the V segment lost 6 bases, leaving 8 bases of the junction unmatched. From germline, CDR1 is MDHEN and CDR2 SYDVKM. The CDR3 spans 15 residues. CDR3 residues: CASSPGQGPNTEAFF. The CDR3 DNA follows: TGTGCCAGCAGCCCAGGACAGGGACCTAACACTGAAGCTTTCTTT.

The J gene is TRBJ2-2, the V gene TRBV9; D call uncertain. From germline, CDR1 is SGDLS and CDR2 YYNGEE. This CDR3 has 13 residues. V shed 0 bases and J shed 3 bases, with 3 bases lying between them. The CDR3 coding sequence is TGTGCCAGCAGCGTAGTCGACACCGGGGAGCTGTTTTTT. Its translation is CASSVVDTGELFF. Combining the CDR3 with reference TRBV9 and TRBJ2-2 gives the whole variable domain DSGVTQTPKHLITATGQRVTLRCSPRSGDLSVYWYQQSLDQGLQFLIQYYNGEERAKGNILERFSAQQFPDLHSELNLSSLELGDSALYFCASSVVDTGELFFGEGSRLTVL.

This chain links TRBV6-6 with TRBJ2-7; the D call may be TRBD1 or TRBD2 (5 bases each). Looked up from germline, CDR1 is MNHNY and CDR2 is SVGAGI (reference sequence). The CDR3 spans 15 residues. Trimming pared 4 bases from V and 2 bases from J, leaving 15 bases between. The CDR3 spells CASSSIRDRAYEQYF. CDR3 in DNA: TGTGCCAGCAGTTCTATCCGGGACCGAGCCTACGAGCAGTACTTC.

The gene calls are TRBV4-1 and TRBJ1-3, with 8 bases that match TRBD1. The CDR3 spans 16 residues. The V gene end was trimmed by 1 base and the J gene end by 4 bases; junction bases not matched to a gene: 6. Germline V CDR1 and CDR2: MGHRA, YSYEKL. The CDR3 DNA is TGCGCCAGCAGCCAAGGCAGGGGGCTGAGAGGAAACACCATATATTTT. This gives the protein CASSQGRGLRGNTIYF.

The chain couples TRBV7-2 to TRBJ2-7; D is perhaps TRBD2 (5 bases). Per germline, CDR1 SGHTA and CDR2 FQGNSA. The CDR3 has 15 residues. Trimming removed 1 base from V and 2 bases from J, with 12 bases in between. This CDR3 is CASSLDSGITYEQYF. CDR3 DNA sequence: TGTGCCAGCAGCTTAGATTCCGGGATAACCTACGAGCAGTACTTC.

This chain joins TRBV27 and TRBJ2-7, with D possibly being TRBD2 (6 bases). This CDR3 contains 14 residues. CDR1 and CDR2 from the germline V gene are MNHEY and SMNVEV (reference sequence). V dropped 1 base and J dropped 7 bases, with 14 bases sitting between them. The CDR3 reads CASSLYTGAGEQYF. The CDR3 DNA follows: TGTGCCAGCAGTTTATACACCGGGGCGGGGGAGCAGTACTTC.

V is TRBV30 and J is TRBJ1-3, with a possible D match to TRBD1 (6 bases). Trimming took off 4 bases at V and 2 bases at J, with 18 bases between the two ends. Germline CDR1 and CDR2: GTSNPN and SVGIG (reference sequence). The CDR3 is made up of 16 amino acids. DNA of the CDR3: TGTGCCTGGACCCCCGGCCTCAGGGGTCCTGGAAACACCATATATTTT. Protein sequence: CAWTPGLRGPGNTIYF.